The 22 T cell receptor beta chains in this list originate from one sample, sequenced in a study of blood T cell repertoires in COVID-19. This table comes from immunoSEQ multiplex PCR, and its TCRdb copy is limited to in-frame clones, with some not included. This table has 95,000 to 150,000 clones, approximately 81% appearing once. Sequencing was performed on peripheral blood. These receptors all stem from a man aged 55 to 70 with acute or convalescent COVID-19.

V is TRBV3-1 (or the pseudogene TRBV3-2) and J is TRBJ2-2, with TRBD2 matching over 9 bases. CDR3 length equals 15 residues. J was trimmed by 8 bases and V by 4 bases; bases with no gene match: 8. CDR1 is LGHDT, CDR2 YNNKEL, per germline (reference sequence). This chain's CDR3 is CASSPLSGGFGELFF. For the CDR3, the DNA is TGTGCCAGCAGCCCTCTTAGCGGGGGTTTTGGGGAGCTGTTTTTT.

The chain uses TRBV30 and TRBJ2-5, with D possibly matching TRBD2 (5 bases). The CDR3 totals 12 residues. Trimming stripped 5 bases from V and 5 bases from J, with 12 bases between. Germline lookup yields CDR1 GTSNPN and CDR2 SVGIG (reference sequence). The CDR3 reads CAWAMGGETQYF. DNA for the CDR3: TGTGCCTGGGCGATGGGCGGGGAGACCCAGTACTTC.

For this clone: One junction end does not reproduce the germline sequence, and a read error may be involved. This chain uses TRBV7-7 with TRBJ2-7; 8 bases agree with TRBD1. The CDR3 is 14 residues long. The V gene's germline CDR1 is SSHAT and CDR2 FNYEAQ (reference sequence). The CDR3 nucleotides are TGTGCTAGCAGCTTATTCGGGACAGGCTACGAGCAGTACTTC. This codes for CASSLFGTGYEQYF.

The chain has TRBV6-5 and TRBJ1-4; 7 positions match TRBD1. The CDR3 extends over 14 amino acids. The germline gives CDR1 MNHEY, CDR2 SVGAGI. The ends lost 6 bases at V and 8 bases at J; junction bases unmatched: 9. CDR3 region: CASRLTGVEEKLFF. As DNA, the CDR3 is TGTGCCAGCAGATTAACAGGGGTGGAGGAAAAACTGTTTTTT.

The chain employs TRBV6-5 and TRBJ2-2; 7 nucleotides match TRBD1. The CDR3 runs 15 residues. V trimming: 6 bases; J trimming: 1 base; junction bases outside the gene matches: 5. Germline loops: CDR1 MNHEY, CDR2 SVGAGI. CDR3 in DNA: TGTGCCAGCAGACAATGGACAGGGAACACCGGGGAGCTGTTTTTT. It encodes CASRQWTGNTGELFF.

The chain has TRBV6-5 and TRBJ2-3, with D perhaps matching TRBD2 (7 bases). Germline assignment: CDR1 MNHEY and CDR2 SVGAGI. V was shortened by 2 bases and J by 5 bases, with 14 bases between the two germline ends. CDR3 size: 15 residues. As DNA, the CDR3 is TGTGCCAGCAGTTACGAGGGGGAGGGGGGAGATACGCAGTATTTT. Residues: CASSYEGEGGDTQYF.

Here the CDR3 DNA reads TGTGCCTGGAGTTCCAGTTATGAAAAACTGTTTTTT. Its protein is CAWSSSYEKLFF. The genes are TRBV30 and TRBJ1-4; D is unresolved. V shed 2 bases and J shed 6 bases, with 7 bases lying between them. The CDR3 is 12 residues long. Per germline, CDR1 GTSNPN and CDR2 SVGIG (reference sequence).

The V call is TRBV18, the J call TRBJ2-7, with 10 bases lining up with TRBD2. Germline-derived CDR1 and CDR2 are KGHSH and LQKENI. CDR3 size: 16 residues. After removal of 0 bases from V and 5 bases from J, the junction contained 7 bases not matched to a gene. The CDR3 DNA is TGTGCCAGCTCACCACCGGGAGCTAGCGGGAGAAACGAGCAGTACTTC. It yields the protein CASSPPGASGRNEQYF.

The rearrangement joins TRBV19 to TRBJ2-1, with 7 bases fitting TRBD2. The length of the CDR3 is 16 residues. In germline, CDR1 is LNHDA, CDR2 SQIVND (reference sequence). J gave up 5 bases and V 2 bases, and 9 bases lay outside the gene matches. CDR3 nucleotide sequence: TGTGCCAGTAGTATACGCTCAGGACTAGTTGACAATGAGCAGTTCTTC. The encoded protein is CASSIRSGLVDNEQFF. The variable domain in full, with the rest retrieved from reference TRBV19 and TRBJ2-1, is DGGITQSPKYLFRKEGQNVTLSCEQNLNHDAMYWYRQDPGQGLRLIYYSQIVNDFQKGDIAEGYSVSREKKESFPLTVTSAQKNPTAFYLCASSIRSGLVDNEQFFGPGTRLTVL.

The rearrangement links TRBV18 to TRBJ2-1, with 10 bases that match TRBD1. The V gene end was trimmed by 2 bases and the J gene end by 9 bases; junction bases not matched to a gene: 7. CDR3 length equals 15 residues. Germline values: CDR1 KGHSH, CDR2 LQKENI. CDR3 sequence (DNA): TGTGCCAGCTCACCAGTTGGGACAGGGGTAGGTGAGCAGTTCTTC. This sequence encodes CASSPVGTGVGEQFF.

This clone turned up a few times. The J gene is TRBJ2-5, the V gene TRBV5-5; 7 nucleotides match TRBD1. The CDR3 runs 14 residues. CDR1 is SGHKS, CDR2 YYEKEE, per germline (reference sequence). The V segment lost 4 bases and the J segment 5 bases; nucleotides outside the gene matches: 8. CDR3 coding DNA: TGTGCCAGCAGCCTCGGACAGGAATGGGAGACCCAGTACTTC. Amino acids: CASSLGQEWETQYF.

The chain has TRBV12-3 or TRBV12-4 and TRBJ2-1, with a tentative D call TRBD2 (6 bases). Trimming removed 0 bases at V and 15 bases at J, with 15 bases between. This CDR3 is built from 13 residues. For the CDR3, the DNA is TGTGCCAGCAGTTTAGCGGGAGGTCCAAGTCTGTTCTTC. Amino acid sequence: CASSLAGGPSLFF.

This chain links TRBV11-1 with TRBJ2-7; 7 nucleotides align to TRBD1. The CDR3 contains 14 residues. CDR1 is SGHAT and CDR2 is FQDESV in the germline V gene (reference sequence). Trimming at V came to 1 base and at J to 3 bases, leaving 3 bases not matched to a gene. The CDR3 bases are TGTGCCAGCAGCTTAGACAGGGGAGACTACGAGCAGTACTTC. Translating gives CASSLDRGDYEQYF.

This sequence joins TRBV19 and TRBJ1-2; no clear D. Trimming took 4 bases from V and 1 from J, leaving 16 bases between them. This CDR3 is built from 16 residues. CDR1 is LNHDA and CDR2 is SQIVND in the germline V gene (reference sequence). This chain's CDR3 is CASSRRGGSINYGYTF. As DNA, the CDR3 is TGTGCCAGTAGTAGGAGAGGAGGCAGCATTAACTATGGCTACACCTTC.

The chain uses TRBV4-2 and TRBJ2-3; 10 nucleotides agree with TRBD2. The ends lost 0 bases at V and 0 bases at J; junction bases unmatched: 6. CDR1 and CDR2 from the germline V gene are LGHNA and YNFKEQ. CDR3 length: 18 amino acids. The CDR3 region is CASSQDSASGSSTDTQYF. CDR3 nucleotide sequence: TGTGCCAGCAGCCAAGATTCGGCTAGCGGGAGTAGCACAGATACGCAGTATTTT.

The chain employs TRBV10-3 and TRBJ1-1, with 11 bases aligning to TRBD1. The V and J ends lost 6 bases and 3 bases, in that order; junction bases with no gene match: 9. The CDR3 length is 16 residues. Per germline, CDR1 ENHRY and CDR2 SYGVKD. In nucleotides, the CDR3 is TGTGCCATCAGACCGGACAGGGGGCGCGGTCACACTGAAGCTTTCTTT. It codes for CAIRPDRGRGHTEAFF.

The V call is TRBV10-1, the J call TRBJ2-3; D possibly corresponds to TRBD1 (6 bases). The germline gives CDR1 WNHNN, CDR2 SYGVQD (reference sequence). The CDR3 consists of 15 residues. The germline V and J ends were trimmed by 3 bases and 1 base, with 11 bases remaining between them. This CDR3 reads CASSEKQGRTDTQYF. As DNA, the CDR3 is TGCGCCAGCAGTGAAAAACAGGGCCGCACAGATACGCAGTATTTT.

V usage is TRBV7-3 and J usage is TRBJ2-1, with 9 bases identical to TRBD2. V was clipped by 4 bases and J by 5 bases; unmatched bases: 12. The CDR3 is made up of 17 amino acids. CDR1 and CDR2 from the germline V gene are SGHTA and FQGTGA. CDR3 amino acids: CASSYSGTSSGNNEQFF. The CDR3 DNA sequence: TGTGCCAGCAGCTACTCCGGGACTAGCAGCGGCAACAATGAGCAGTTCTTC.

The chain recombines TRBV24-1 with TRBJ2-2; no clear D. CDR3 length equals 12 residues. Germline loops: CDR1 KGHDR, CDR2 SFDVKD. Trimming removed 5 bases from V and 3 bases from J, with 3 bases in between. The CDR3 DNA reads TGTGCCACCAGTGCCTACACCGGGGAGCTGTTTTTT. Translated: CATSAYTGELFF.

This chain links TRBV5-6 with TRBJ1-2; possible D gene TRBD1, 6 bases. Germline CDR1 and CDR2: SGHDT and YYEEEE. The CDR3 totals 13 residues. Trimming removed 7 bases from V and 0 bases from J, with 10 bases in between. CDR3 DNA: TGTGCCAGCCAGGACAGACCTAACTATGGCTACACCTTC. Residues: CASQDRPNYGYTF. The full variable domain, completed using reference TRBV5-6 and TRBJ1-2, is DAGVTQSPTHLIKTRGQQVTLRCSPKSGHDTVSWYQQALGQGPQFIFQYYEEEERQRGNFPDRFSGHQFPNYSSELNVNALLLGDSALYLCASQDRPNYGYTFGSGTRLTVV.

The chain joins TRBV6-6 to TRBJ2-1; maybe TRBD1 (7 bases). CDR3 size: 15 residues. Between the trimmed V and J ends, which lost 6 bases and 7 bases, there was a span of 19 bases. Germline CDR1 is MNHNY and CDR2 is SVGAGI (reference sequence). CDR3: CASSSQGGGKNEQFF. The CDR3 region has the DNA TGTGCCAGCAGCTCCCAGGGGGGAGGAAAGAATGAGCAGTTCTTC.

The chain employs TRBV3-1 (or the pseudogene TRBV3-2) and TRBJ2-3, with D possibly matching TRBD2 (6 bases). The germline V gene encodes CDR1 LGHDT and CDR2 YNNKEL (reference sequence). The germline V and J ends were trimmed by 4 bases and 0 bases, with 17 bases remaining between them. The length of the CDR3 is 17 residues. This CDR3 reads CASSRGGGSPSTDTQYF. The CDR3 nucleotides are TGTGCCAGCAGCCGTGGGGGAGGTAGCCCCAGCACAGATACGCAGTATTTT.